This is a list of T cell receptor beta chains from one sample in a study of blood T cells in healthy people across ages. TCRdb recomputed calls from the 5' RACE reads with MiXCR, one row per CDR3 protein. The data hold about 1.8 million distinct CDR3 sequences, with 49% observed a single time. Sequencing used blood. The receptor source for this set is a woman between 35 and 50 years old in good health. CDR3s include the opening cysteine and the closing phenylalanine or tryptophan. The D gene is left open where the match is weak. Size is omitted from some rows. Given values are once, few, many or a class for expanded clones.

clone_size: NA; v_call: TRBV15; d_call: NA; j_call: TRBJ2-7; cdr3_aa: CATSRFAGAAYEQYF; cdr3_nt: TGTGCCACCAGCAGATTTGCGGGGGCCGCCTACGAGCAGTACTTC
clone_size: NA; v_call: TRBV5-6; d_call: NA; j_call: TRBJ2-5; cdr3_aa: CASSSDFSETQYF; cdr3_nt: TGTGCCAGCAGCTCGGACTTTTCGGAGACCCAGTACTTC
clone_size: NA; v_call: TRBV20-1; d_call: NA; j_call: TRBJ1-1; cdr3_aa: CSADTGQGTEAFF; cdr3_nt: TGCAGTGCGGATACAGGGCAAGGGACTGAAGCTTTCTTT
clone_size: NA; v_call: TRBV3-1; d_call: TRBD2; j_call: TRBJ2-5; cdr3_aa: CASSQGSSGAQETQYF; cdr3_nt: TGTGCCAGCAGCCAAGGGTCTAGCGGGGCTCAAGAGACCCAGTACTTC
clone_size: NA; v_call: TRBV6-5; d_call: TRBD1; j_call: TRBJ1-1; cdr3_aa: CASSKPDRGTEAFF; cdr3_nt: TGTGCCAGCAGTAAACCGGACAGGGGCACTGAAGCTTTCTTT
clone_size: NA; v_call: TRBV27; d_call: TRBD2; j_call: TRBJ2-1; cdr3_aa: CASTNWGSGGLSYNEQFF; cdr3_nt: TGTGCCAGTACCAATTGGGGCAGCGGGGGTCTCTCCTACAATGAGCAGTTCTTC
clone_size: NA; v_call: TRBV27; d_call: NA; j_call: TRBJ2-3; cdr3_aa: CASSLVLALDTQYF; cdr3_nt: TGTGCCAGCAGTTTAGTCCTAGCGCTAGATACGCAGTATTTT
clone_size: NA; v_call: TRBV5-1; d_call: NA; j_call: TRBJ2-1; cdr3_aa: CAGSTRGGGLYNEQFF; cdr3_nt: TGCGCCGGCAGCACGAGAGGGGGGGGGCTCTACAATGAGCAGTTCTTC
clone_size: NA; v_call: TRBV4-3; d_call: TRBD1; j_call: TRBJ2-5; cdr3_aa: CASSQGQGMETQYF; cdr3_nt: TGCGCCAGCAGCCAGGGACAGGGGATGGAGACCCAGTACTTC
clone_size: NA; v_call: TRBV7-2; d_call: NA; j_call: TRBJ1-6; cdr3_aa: CASSLAAGMRAPLHF; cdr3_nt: TGTGCCAGCAGCTTAGCAGCAGGGATGAGGGCCCCCCTCCACTTT
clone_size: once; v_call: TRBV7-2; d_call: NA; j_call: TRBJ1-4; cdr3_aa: CASSSRPTTNEKLFF; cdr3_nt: TGTGCCAGCAGCTCACGGCCAACAACTAATGAAAAACTGTTTTTT
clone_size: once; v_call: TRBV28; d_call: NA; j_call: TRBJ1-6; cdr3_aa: CASSPPTGGVTKNSPLHF; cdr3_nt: TGTGCCAGCAGTCCACCAACCGGGGGGGTAACGAAAAATTCACCCCTCCACTTT
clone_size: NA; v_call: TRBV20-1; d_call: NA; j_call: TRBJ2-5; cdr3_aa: CSAPGWETQYF; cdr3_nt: TGCAGTGCCCCCGGGTGGGAGACCCAGTACTTC
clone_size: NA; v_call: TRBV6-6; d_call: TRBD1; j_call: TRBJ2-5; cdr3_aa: CASSNTDRGEETQYF; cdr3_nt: TGTGCCAGCAGCAATACTGACAGGGGCGAAGAGACCCAGTACTTC
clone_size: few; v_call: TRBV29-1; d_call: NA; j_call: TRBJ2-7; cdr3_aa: CSPLFGRTVYEQYF; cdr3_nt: TGCAGCCCTCTATTTGGACGGACAGTCTACGAGCAGTACTTC
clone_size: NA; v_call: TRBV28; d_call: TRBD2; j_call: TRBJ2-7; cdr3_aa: CASSFLLAGSSEQYF; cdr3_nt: TGTGCCAGCAGTTTTCTACTAGCGGGGTCGTCCGAGCAGTACTTC
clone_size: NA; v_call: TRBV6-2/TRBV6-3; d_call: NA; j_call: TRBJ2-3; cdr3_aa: CASSYSRLPGQYF; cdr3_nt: TGTGCCAGCAGTTACTCGAGGCTCCCTGGGCAGTATTTT
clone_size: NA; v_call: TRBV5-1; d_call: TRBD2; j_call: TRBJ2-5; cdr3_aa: CASSPDGTSGAHKETQYF; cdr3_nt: TGCGCCAGCAGCCCGGACGGGACTAGCGGGGCACACAAAGAGACCCAGTACTTC
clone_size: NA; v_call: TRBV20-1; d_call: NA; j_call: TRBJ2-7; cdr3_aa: CSARFWGSHEQYF; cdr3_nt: TGCAGTGCTAGATTTTGGGGATCCCACGAGCAGTACTTC
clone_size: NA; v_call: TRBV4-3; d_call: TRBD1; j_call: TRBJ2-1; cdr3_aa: CASSQEGTGGPYNEQFF; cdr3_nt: TGCGCCAGCAGCCAAGAGGGGACAGGGGGTCCCTACAATGAGCAGTTCTTC
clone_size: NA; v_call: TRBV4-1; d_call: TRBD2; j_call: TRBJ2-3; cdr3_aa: CASSHGLAGGKADTQYF; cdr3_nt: TGCGCCAGCAGCCATGGGCTAGCGGGGGGCAAGGCAGATACGCAGTATTTT
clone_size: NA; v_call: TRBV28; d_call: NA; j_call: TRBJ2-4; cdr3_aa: CATLTVGNIQYF; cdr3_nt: TGTGCCACCTTAACCGTTGGGAACATTCAGTACTTC
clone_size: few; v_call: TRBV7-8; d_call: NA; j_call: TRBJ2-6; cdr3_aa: CASSLARTIYGANVLTF; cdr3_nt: TGTGCCAGCAGCTTAGCACGGACTATCTATGGGGCCAACGTCCTGACTTTC
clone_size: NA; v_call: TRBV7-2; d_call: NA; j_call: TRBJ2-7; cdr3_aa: CAGSLFGTNPSYEQYF; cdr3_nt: TGTGCCGGCAGCTTATTCGGTACTAACCCATCCTACGAGCAGTACTTC
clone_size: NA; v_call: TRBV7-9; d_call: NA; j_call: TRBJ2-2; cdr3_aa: CASSLISPGELFF; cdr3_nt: TGTGCCAGCAGCTTAATCTCCCCCGGGGAGCTGTTTTTT
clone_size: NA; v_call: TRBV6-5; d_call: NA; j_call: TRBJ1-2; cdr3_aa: CASSLINSENYGYTF; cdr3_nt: TGTGCCAGCAGCCTTATAAACAGCGAGAACTATGGCTACACCTTC
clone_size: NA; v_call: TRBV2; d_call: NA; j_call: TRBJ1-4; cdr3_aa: CASSEPQDSPHSTNEKLFF; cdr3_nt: TGTGCCAGCAGTGAGCCACAGGACAGCCCCCATTCAACTAATGAAAAACTGTTTTTT
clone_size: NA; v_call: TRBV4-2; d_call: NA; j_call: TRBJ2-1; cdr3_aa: CASSSRVLTYNEQFF; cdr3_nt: TGTGCCAGCAGCAGCCGGGTCCTGACCTACAATGAGCAGTTCTTC
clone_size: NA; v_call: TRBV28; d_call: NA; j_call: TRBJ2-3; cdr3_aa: CASTPTRRGTDTQYF; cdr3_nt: TGTGCCAGCACCCCCACGAGGCGGGGCACAGATACGCAGTATTTT
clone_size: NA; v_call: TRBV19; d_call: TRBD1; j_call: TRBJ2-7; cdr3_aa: CASRLWGQGSYEQYF; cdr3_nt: TGTGCCAGTAGGCTATGGGGACAGGGGAGTTACGAGCAGTACTTC
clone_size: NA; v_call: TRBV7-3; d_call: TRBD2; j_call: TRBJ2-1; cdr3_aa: CASSLNLAGTYNEQFF; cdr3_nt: TGTGCCAGCAGCTTAAACCTAGCGGGGACCTACAATGAGCAGTTCTTC
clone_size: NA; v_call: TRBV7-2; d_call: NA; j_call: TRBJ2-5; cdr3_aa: CASSLVSRGRAGETQYF; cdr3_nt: TGTGCCAGCAGCTTAGTCTCCCGGGGGCGGGCCGGAGAGACCCAGTACTTC
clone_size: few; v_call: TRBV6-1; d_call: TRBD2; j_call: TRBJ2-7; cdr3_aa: CASSTNGGGLFSYEQYF; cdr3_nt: TGTGCCAGCAGCACAAACGGGGGAGGGCTCTTCTCCTACGAGCAGTACTTC
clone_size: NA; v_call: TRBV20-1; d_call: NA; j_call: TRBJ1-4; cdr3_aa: CSAFWTAKDNEKLFF; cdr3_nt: TGCAGTGCTTTTTGGACAGCCAAGGATAATGAAAAACTGTTTTTT
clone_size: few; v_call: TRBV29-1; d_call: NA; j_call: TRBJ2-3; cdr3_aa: CSVEDATDTQYF; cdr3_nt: TGCAGCGTTGAAGACGCAACAGATACGCAGTATTTT
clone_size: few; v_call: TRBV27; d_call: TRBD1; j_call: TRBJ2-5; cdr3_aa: CASSQGQEETQYF; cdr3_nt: TGTGCCAGCAGCCAGGGACAGGAAGAGACCCAGTACTTC
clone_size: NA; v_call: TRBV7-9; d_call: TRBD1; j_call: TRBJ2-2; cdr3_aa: CASSQDRGRAGELFF; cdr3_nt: TGTGCCAGCAGCCAGGACAGGGGGCGAGCCGGGGAGCTGTTTTTT
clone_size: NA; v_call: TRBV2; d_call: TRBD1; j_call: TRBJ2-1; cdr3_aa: CASSAATGGQEQFF; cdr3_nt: TGTGCCAGCAGTGCCGCGACAGGGGGGCAGGAGCAGTTCTTC
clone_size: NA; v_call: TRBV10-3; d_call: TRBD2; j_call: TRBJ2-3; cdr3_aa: CAISDASGATSTDTQYF; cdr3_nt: TGTGCCATCAGTGACGCTAGCGGGGCAACTAGCACAGATACGCAGTATTTT
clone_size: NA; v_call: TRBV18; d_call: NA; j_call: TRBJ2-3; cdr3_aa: CASCGAATSTDTQYF; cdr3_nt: TGTGCCAGCTGTGGAGCTGCGACTAGCACAGATACGCAGTATTTT